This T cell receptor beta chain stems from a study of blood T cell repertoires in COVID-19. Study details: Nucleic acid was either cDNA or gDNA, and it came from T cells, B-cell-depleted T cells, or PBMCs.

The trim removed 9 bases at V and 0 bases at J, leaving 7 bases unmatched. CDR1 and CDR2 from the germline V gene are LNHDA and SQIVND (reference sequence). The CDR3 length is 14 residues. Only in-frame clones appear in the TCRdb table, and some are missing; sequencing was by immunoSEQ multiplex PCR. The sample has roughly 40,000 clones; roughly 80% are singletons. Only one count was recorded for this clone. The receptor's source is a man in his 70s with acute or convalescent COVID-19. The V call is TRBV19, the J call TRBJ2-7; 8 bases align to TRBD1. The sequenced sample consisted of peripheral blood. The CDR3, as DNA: TGTGCCAGCGGTAGGACAGGGAGCTCCTACGAGCAGTACTTC. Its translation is CASGRTGSSYEQYF.